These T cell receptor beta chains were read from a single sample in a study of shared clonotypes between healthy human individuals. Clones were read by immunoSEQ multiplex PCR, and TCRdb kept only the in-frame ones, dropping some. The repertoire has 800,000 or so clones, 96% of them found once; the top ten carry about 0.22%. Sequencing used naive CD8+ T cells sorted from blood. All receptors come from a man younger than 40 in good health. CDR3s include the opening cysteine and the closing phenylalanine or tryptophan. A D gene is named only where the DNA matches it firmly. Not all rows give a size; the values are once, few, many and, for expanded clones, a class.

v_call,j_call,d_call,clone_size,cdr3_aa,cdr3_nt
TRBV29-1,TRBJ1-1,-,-,CSVLGEDTEAFF,TGCAGCGTTCTGGGAGAAGACACTGAAGCTTTCTTT
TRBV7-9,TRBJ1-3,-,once,CASSGYSTAGVSGNTIYF,TGTGCCAGCAGCGGCTACTCGACAGCCGGCGTCTCTGGAAACACCATATATTTT
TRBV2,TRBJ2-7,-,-,CASRADSYEQYF,TGTGCCAGCAGGGCCGACAGCTACGAGCAGTACTTC
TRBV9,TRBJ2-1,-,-,CASSTTGFSSYNEQFF,TGTGCCAGCAGCACAACGGGATTTAGCTCCTACAATGAGCAGTTCTTC
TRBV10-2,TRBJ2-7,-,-,CASSEPGQIPTYEQYF,TGCGCCAGCAGTGAGCCTGGACAGATCCCAACCTACGAGCAGTACTTC
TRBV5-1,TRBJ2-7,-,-,CASSLGGRQGGYEQYF,TGCGCCAGCAGCTTGGGGGGCCGACAGGGAGGATACGAGCAGTACTTC
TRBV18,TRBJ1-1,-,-,CASSPGVLGTEAFF,TGTGCCAGCTCACCTGGAGTTTTAGGGACTGAAGCTTTCTTT
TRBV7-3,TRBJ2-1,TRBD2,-,CASSLIPRTSEYSAYNEQFF,TGTGCCAGCAGCTTAATTCCGAGGACTAGCGAATATAGCGCCTACAATGAGCAGTTCTTC
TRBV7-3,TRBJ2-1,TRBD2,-,CASSLLAGGEDEQFF,TGTGCCAGCAGCTTACTAGCGGGAGGGGAGGATGAGCAGTTCTTC
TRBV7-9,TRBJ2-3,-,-,CASSLQLFTQYF,TGTGCCAGCAGCTTGCAATTGTTTACGCAGTATTTT
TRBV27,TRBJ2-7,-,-,CASSSAGPYEQYF,TGTGCCAGCAGTTCGGCCGGGCCCTACGAGCAGTACTTC
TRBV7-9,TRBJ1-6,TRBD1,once,CASSPLTGTGSPLHF,TGTGCCAGCAGCCCACTGACAGGGACGGGATCACCCCTCCACTTT
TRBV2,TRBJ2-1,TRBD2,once,CASGGASGETQTYNEQFF,TGTGCCAGCGGTGGGGCTAGCGGGGAGACCCAGACCTACAATGAGCAGTTCTTC
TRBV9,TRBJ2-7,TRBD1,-,CASSASTGDYEQYF,TGTGCCAGCAGCGCCTCGACAGGGGACTACGAGCAGTACTTC
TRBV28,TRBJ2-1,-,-,CASSSRDGWNEQFF,TGTGCCAGCAGTTCCCGGGACGGATGGAATGAGCAGTTCTTC
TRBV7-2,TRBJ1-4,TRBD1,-,CASSLGSGTGWEKLFF,TGTGCCAGCAGCTTAGGGTCCGGGACAGGGTGGGAAAAACTGTTTTTT
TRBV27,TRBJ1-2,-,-,CASSLSPVTHGYTF,TGTGCCAGCAGTTTATCTCCAGTTACCCATGGCTACACCTTC
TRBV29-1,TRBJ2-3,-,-,CSVRQAPDTQYF,TGCAGCGTTCGGCAGGCCCCAGATACGCAGTATTTT
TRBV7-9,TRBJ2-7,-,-,CASRAQADNRYEQYF,TGTGCCAGCAGGGCCCAGGCTGACAATCGGTACGAGCAGTACTTC
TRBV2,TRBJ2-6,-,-,CASRGPGASGANVLTF,TGTGCCAGCCGGGGTCCTGGAGCCTCTGGGGCCAACGTCCTGACTTTC
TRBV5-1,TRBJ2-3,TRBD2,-,CATDSGSGADTQYF,TGCGCCACTGATAGCGGGAGTGGCGCAGATACGCAGTATTTT
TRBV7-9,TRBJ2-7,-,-,CASSSDIPSPYEQYF,TGTGCCAGCAGCTCGGACATACCGTCCCCCTACGAGCAGTACTTC
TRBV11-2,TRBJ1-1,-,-,CASSLVNLNTEAFF,TGTGCCAGCAGCTTAGTTAACCTGAACACTGAAGCTTTCTTT
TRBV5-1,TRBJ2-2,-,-,CASSLARNTGELFF,TGCGCCAGCAGCTTGGCTCGGAACACCGGGGAGCTGTTTTTT
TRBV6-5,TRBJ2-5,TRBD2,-,CASSYIAGVEETQYF,TGTGCCAGCAGTTACATTGCGGGAGTGGAGGAGACCCAGTACTTC
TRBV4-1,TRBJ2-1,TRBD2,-,CASSQDGSSGTYNEQFF,TGCGCCAGCAGCCAAGATGGGTCTAGCGGGACTTACAATGAGCAGTTCTTC
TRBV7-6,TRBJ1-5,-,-,CASSLGGGNQPQHF,TGTGCCAGCAGCTTAGGGGGTGGCAATCAGCCCCAGCATTTT
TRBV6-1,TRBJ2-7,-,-,CASSEIGLPYEQYF,TGTGCCAGCAGTGAAATCGGACTCCCCTACGAGCAGTACTTC
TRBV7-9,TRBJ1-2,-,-,CASLEPGSNYGYTF,TGTGCCAGCCTAGAACCGGGGTCTAACTATGGCTACACCTTC
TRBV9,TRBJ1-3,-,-,CASSPGGLSGNTIYF,TGTGCCAGCAGCCCCGGGGGGCTCTCTGGAAACACCATATATTTT
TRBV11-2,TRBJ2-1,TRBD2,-,CASSSQLAYNEQFF,TGTGCCAGCAGCTCCCAACTAGCGTACAATGAGCAGTTCTTC
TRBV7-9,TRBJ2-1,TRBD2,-,CASSFDGSGDEQFF,TGTGCCAGCAGCTTCGACGGGAGCGGGGATGAGCAGTTCTTC
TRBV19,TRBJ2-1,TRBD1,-,CASRIGQGRNNEQFF,TGTGCCAGTAGAATCGGACAGGGGAGGAACAATGAGCAGTTCTTC
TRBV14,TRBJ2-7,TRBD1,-,CASSLRGGTGTYEQYF,TGTGCCAGCAGCCTGAGGGGGGGGACAGGGACCTACGAGCAGTACTTC
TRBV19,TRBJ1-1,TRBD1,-,CASTADRGLTEAFF,TGTGCCAGTACCGCGGACAGGGGGCTTACTGAAGCTTTCTTT
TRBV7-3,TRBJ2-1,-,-,CASSFWGNSYNEQFF,TGTGCCAGCAGCTTCTGGGGAAACTCTTACAATGAGCAGTTCTTC
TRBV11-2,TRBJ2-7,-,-,CASSLTYYEQYF,TGTGCCAGCAGCCTAACCTATTACGAGCAGTACTTC
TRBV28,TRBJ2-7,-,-,CASSFGVSASREQYF,TGTGCCAGCAGTTTTGGGGTGAGCGCGAGTCGCGAGCAGTACTTC
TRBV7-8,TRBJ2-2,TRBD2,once,CASSLAGRLAENTGELFF,TGTGCCAGCAGCTTAGCTGGACGACTAGCAGAGAACACCGGGGAGCTGTTTTTT
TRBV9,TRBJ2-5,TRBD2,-,CASSAAGGYETQYF,TGTGCCAGCAGCGCAGCGGGAGGATATGAGACCCAGTACTTC
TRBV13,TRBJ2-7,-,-,CASSSDPSYEQYF,TGTGCCAGCAGCTCTGATCCCTCCTACGAGCAGTACTTC
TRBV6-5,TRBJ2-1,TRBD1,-,CASTAGTGAYNEQFF,TGTGCCAGCACCGCCGGGACAGGGGCCTACAATGAGCAGTTCTTC
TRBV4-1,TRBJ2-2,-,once,CASSQGPPEETNTGELFF,TGCGCCAGCAGCCAAGGACCCCCGGAAGAAACGAACACCGGGGAGCTGTTTTTT
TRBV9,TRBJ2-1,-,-,CASSVGTVNEQFF,TGTGCCAGCAGCGTGGGGACGGTCAATGAGCAGTTCTTC
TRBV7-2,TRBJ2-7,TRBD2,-,CASSLSGALEQYF,TGTGCCAGCAGCTTAAGCGGGGCTCTCGAGCAGTACTTC
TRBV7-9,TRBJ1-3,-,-,CASSPKAGNTIYF,TGTGCCAGCAGCCCTAAAGCAGGAAACACCATATATTTT
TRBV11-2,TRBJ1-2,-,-,CASSLGQALGYTF,TGTGCCAGCAGCTTAGGACAGGCCCTGGGCTACACCTTC
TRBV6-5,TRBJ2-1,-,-,CASIRGAGSYNEQFF,TGTGCCAGCATCCGTGGGGCAGGGTCCTACAATGAGCAGTTCTTC
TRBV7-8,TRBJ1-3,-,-,CASSYLTGPGNTIYF,TGTGCCAGCAGCTACTTAACAGGCCCTGGAAACACCATATATTTT
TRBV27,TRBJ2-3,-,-,CASSHGAVQLATDTQYF,TGTGCCAGCAGTCACGGGGCGGTACAGTTAGCCACAGATACGCAGTATTTT
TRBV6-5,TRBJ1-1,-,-,CASSYASNHGEAFF,TGTGCCAGCAGTTACGCTTCCAACCACGGTGAAGCTTTCTTT
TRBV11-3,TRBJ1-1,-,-,CASSLDPGSTEAFF,TGTGCCAGCAGCTTAGACCCAGGGTCCACTGAAGCTTTCTTT
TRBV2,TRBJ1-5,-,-,CASSGSHSNQPQHF,TGTGCCAGCAGTGGCAGCCATAGCAATCAGCCCCAGCATTTT
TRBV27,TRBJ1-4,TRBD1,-,CASSRGLLEKLFF,TGTGCCAGCAGCAGGGGGCTGCTTGAAAAACTGTTTTTT
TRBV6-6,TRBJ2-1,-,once,CASSYSPGGNEQFF,TGTGCCAGCAGTTACTCGCCCGGCGGCAATGAGCAGTTCTTC